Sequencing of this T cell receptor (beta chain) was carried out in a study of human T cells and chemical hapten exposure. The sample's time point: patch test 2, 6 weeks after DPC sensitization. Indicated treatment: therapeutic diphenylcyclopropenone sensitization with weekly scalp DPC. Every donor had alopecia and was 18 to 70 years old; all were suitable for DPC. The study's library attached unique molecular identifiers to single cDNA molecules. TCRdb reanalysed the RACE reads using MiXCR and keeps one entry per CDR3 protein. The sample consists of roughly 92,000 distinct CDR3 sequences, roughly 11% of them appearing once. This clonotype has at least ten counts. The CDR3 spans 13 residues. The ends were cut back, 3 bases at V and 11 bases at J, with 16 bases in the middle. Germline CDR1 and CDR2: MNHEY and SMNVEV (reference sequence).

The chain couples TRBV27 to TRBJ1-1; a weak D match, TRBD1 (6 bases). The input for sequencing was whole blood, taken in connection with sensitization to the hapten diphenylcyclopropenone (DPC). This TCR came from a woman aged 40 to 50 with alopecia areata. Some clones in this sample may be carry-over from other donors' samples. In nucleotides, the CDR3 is TGTGCCAGCAGTTTGGGGGGGGCTAAGAATGCTTTCTTT. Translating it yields CASSLGGAKNAFF.